This T cell receptor beta chain was identified during a study of shared clonotypes between healthy human individuals. Every donor was a Caucasian adult from Nashville, Tennessee. The germline V and J ends were trimmed by 6 bases and 4 bases, with 15 bases remaining between them. The CDR3 spans 14 residues. Germline loops: CDR1 MDHEN, CDR2 SYDVKM. Measured with immunoSEQ multiplex PCR; TCRdb has only the in-frame clones, and not every one. The top ten hold about 0.39% of the sample, which has fewer than 2.5 million clones, roughly 93% seen once. Sequenced sample: naive CD4+ T cells from PBMCs. Subset here: CD45RA+ positively selected. This clonotype originated in a man aged 18 to 29 in good health. Some clones in this sample may be carry-over from other donors' samples. The V call is TRBV28, the J call TRBJ1-1, with D possibly matching TRBD1 (5 bases). The CDR3 loop reads CASSRGGMGTEAFF. DNA of the CDR3: TGTGCCAGCAGCCGGGGGGGGATGGGCACTGAAGCTTTCTTT.